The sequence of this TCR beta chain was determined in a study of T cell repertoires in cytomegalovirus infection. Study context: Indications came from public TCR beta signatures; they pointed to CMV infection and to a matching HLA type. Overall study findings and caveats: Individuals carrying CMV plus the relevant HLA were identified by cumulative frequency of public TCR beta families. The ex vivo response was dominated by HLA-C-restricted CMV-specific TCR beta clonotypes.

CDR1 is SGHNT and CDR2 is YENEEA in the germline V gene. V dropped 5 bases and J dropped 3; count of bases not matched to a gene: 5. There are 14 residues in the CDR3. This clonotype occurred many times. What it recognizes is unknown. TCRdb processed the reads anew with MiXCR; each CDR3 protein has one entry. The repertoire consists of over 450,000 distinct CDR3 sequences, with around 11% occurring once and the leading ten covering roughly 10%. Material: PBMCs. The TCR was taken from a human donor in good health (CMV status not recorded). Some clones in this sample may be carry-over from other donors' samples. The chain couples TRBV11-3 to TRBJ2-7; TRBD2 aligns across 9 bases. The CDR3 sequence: CASSPASGNYEQYF. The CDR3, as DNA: TGTGCCAGCAGCCCCGCTAGCGGGAACTACGAGCAGTACTTC. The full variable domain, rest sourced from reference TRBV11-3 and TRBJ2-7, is EAGVVQSPRYKIIEKKQPVAFWCNPISGHNTLYWYLQNLGQGPELLIRYENEEAVDDSQLPKDRFSAERLKGVDSTLKIQPAELGDSAVYLCASSPASGNYEQYFGPGTRLTVT.